A single T cell receptor beta chain is shown here with its context. As yet, its antigen is unknown. The data are from a study of T cells in tuberculosis. Study conclusions and caveats: Shorter CDR3-alpha in active tuberculosis partly drove smaller distances. Active tuberculosis cases were adults; controls were adolescents. Active tuberculosis alpha repertoires lay closer to GMM-specific TCRs than controls'.

Each donor contributed 95,000 or so T cells on average, unsorted. Libraries were prepared by immunoSEQ multiplex PCR; TCRdb keeps only in-frame clonotypes and omits some of them. This sample yields just under 45,000 clones, of which roughly 94% are seen a single time; under 2% belongs to the top ten. The CDR3 runs to 15 residues. V lost 2 bases and J lost 3; bases outside the gene matches: 4. Germline CDR1 is MNHEY and CDR2 is SVGAGI. The rearrangement links TRBV6-5 to TRBJ2-1; 7 bases match TRBD1. What was sequenced was PBMCs. The sequence came from a donor aged 10-29 years with latent tuberculosis or without tuberculosis infection. Some clones in this sample may be carry-over from other donors' samples. The CDR3 coding sequence is TGTGCCAGCAGTTACGGGCAGGGGGTCTACAATGAGCAGTTCTTC. Translation: CASSYGQGVYNEQFF.